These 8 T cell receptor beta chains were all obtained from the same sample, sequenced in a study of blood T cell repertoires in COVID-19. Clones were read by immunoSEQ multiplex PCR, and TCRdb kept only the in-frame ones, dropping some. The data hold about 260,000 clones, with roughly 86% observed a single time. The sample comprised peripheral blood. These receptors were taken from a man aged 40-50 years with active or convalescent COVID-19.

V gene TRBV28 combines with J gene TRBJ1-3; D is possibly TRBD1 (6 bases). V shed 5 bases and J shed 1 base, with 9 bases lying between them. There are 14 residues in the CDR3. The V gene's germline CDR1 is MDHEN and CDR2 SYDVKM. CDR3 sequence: CASSARGSGNTIYF. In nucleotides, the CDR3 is TGTGCCAGCAGTGCCAGGGGATCTGGAAACACCATATATTTT.

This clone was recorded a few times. The CDR3 DNA is TGTGCCAGCCGGAGCCAGGGGTCACTGAGCGAGCAGTACTTC. It translates to CASRSQGSLSEQYF. The J gene is TRBJ2-7, the V gene TRBV27; possible D gene TRBD1, 6 bases. The CDR3 is made up of 14 amino acids. V shed 8 bases and J shed 6 bases, with 20 bases lying between them. The germline CDR1 and CDR2 sequences are MNHEY and SMNVEV (reference sequence).

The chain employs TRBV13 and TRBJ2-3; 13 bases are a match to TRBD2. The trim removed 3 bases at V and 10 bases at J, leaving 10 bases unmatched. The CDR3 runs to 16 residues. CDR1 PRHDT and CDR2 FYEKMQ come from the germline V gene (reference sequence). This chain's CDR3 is CASSFGLAGASVAQYF. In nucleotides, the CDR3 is TGTGCCAGCAGCTTCGGACTAGCGGGGGCCTCAGTGGCGCAGTATTTT.

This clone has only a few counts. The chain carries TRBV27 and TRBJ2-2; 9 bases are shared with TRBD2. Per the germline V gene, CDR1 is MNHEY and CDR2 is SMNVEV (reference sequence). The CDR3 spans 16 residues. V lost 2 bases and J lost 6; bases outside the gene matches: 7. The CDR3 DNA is TGTGCCAGCAGTTTAGCGGGAGGGGGGGCGTCCGGGGAGCTGTTTTTT. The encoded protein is CASSLAGGGASGELFF.

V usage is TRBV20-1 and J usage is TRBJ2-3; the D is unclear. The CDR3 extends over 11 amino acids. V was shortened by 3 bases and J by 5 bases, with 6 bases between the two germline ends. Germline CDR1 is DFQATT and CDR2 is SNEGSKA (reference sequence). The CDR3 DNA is TGCAGTGCTAGTCCCGTAGATACGCAGTATTTT. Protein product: CSASPVDTQYF.

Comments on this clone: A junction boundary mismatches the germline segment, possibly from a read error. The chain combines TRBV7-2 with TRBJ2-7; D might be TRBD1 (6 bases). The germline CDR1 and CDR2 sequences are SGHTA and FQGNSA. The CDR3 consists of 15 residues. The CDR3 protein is CASSPTGRSSYEQCF. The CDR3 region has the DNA TGTGCCAGCAGCCCAACAGGGCGAAGCTCCTACGAGCAGTGCTTC.

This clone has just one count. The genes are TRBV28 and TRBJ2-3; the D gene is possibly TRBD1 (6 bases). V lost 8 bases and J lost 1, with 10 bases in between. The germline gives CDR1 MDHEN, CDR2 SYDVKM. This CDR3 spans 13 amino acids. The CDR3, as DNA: TGTGCCAGCTTTGAGGGGGGCACAGATACGCAGTATTTT. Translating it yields CASFEGGTDTQYF.

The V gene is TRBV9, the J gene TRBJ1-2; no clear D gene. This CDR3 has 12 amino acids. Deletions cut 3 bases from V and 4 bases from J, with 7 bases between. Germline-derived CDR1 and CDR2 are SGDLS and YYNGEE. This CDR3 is CASSGDIYGYTF. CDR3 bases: TGTGCCAGCAGCGGCGACATCTATGGCTACACCTTC.